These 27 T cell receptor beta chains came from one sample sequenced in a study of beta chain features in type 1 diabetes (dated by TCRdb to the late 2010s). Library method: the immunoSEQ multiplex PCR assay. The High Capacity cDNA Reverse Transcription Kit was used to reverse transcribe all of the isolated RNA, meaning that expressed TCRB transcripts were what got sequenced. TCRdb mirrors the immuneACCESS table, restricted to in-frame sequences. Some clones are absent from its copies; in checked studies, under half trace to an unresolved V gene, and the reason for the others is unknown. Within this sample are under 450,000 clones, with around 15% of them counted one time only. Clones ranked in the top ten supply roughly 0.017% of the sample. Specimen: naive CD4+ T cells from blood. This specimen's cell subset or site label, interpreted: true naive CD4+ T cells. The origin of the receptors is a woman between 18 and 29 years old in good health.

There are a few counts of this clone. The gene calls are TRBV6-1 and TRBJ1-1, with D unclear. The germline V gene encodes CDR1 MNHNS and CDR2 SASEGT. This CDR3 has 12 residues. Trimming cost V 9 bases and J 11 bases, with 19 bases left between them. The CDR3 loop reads CASGVRDKSAFF. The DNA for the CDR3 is TGTGCCAGTGGCGTCCGAGACAAGTCGGCTTTCTTT.

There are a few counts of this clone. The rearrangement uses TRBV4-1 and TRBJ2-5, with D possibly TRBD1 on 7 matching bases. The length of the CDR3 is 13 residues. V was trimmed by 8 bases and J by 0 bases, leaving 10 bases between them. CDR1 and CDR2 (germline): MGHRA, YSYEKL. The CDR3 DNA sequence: TGCGCCAGCGGAGGGACAGACCAAGAGACCCAGTACTTC. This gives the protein CASGGTDQETQYF.

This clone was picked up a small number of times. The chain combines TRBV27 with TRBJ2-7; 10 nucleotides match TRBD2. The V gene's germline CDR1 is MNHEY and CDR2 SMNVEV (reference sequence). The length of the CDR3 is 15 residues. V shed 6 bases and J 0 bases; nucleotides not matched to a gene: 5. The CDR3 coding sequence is TGTGCCAGCAGGGGGGCTAGCGGGAGCTCCTACGAGCAGTACTTC. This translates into CASRGASGSSYEQYF.

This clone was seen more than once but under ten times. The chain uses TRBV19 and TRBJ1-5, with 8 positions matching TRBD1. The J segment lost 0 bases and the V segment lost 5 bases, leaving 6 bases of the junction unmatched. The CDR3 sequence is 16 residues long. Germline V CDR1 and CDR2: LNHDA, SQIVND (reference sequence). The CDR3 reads CASSVQGGNSNQPQHF. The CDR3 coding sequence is TGTGCCAGTAGTGTACAGGGGGGGAATAGCAATCAGCCCCAGCATTTT. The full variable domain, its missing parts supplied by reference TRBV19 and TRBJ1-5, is DGGITQSPKYLFRKEGQNVTLSCEQNLNHDAMYWYRQDPGQGLRLIYYSQIVNDFQKGDIAEGYSVSREKKESFPLTVTSAQKNPTAFYLCASSVQGGNSNQPQHFGDGTRLSIL.

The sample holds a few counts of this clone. CDR3 sequence reads: CASIDIYRTPYNEQFF. CDR3 sequence (DNA): TGTGCCAGCATCGACATCTACAGAACACCCTACAATGAGCAGTTCTTC. The chain is built from TRBV7-2 and TRBJ2-1, with D unresolved. Trimming took 7 bases from V and 2 from J, leaving 18 bases between them. Germline V lookup: CDR1 SGHTA, CDR2 FQGNSA. The CDR3 has 16 amino acids.

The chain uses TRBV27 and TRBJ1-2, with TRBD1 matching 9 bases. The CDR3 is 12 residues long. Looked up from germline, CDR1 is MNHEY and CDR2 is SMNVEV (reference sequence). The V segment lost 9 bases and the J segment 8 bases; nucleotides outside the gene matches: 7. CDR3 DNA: TGTGCCAGTTCAACAGGGGGCAGAGGCTACACCTTC. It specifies CASSTGGRGYTF.

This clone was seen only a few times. The CDR3 DNA reads as TGTGCCAGCAGCCCCACCCTAAGCGGGAGAACCTACGAGCAGTACTTC. This gives the protein CASSPTLSGRTYEQYF. This chain links TRBV28 with TRBJ2-7; 8 positions match TRBD2. The V gene end was trimmed by 6 bases and the J gene end by 2 bases; junction bases not matched to a gene: 12. Per the germline V gene, CDR1 is MDHEN and CDR2 is SYDVKM. The CDR3 covers 16 residues.

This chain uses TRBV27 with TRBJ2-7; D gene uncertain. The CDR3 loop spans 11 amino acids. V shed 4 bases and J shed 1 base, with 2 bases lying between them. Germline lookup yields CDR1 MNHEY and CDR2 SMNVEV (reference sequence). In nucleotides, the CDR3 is TGTGCCAGCAGTTCGTCCTACGAGCAGTACTTC. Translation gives CASSSSYEQYF.

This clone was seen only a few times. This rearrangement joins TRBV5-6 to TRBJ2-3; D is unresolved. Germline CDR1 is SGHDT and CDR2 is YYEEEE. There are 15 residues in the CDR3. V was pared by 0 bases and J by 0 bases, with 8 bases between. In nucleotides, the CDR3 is TGTGCCAGCAGCTTGGTTCTACGGAGCACAGATACGCAGTATTTT. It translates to CASSLVLRSTDTQYF.

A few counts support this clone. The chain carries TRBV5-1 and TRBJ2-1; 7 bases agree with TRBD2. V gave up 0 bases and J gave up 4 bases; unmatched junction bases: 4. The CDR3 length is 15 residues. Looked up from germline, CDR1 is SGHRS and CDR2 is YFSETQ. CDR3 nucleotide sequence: TGCGCCAGCAGCTTGGTTTCTAGCGGTTACAATGAGCAGTTCTTC. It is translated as CASSLVSSGYNEQFF.

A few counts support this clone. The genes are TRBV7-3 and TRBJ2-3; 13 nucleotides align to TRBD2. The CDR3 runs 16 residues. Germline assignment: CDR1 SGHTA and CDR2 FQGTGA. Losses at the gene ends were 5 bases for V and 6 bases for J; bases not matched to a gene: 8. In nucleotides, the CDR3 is TGTGCCAGCAGCACCTCACTAGCGGGAGGGCCGGATACGCAGTATTTT. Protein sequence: CASSTSLAGGPDTQYF.

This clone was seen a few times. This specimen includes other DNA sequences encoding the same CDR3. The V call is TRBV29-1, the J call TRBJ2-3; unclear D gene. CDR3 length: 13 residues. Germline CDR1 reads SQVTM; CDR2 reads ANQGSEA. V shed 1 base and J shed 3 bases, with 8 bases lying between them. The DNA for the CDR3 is TGCAGCGTTGAAGTTTCCGGGACAGATACGCAGTATTTT. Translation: CSVEVSGTDTQYF.

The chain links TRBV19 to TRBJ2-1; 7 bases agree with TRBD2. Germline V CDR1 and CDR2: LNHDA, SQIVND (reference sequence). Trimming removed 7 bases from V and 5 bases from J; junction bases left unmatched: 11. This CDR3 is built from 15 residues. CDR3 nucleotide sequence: TGTGCCAGTACCCCCTTCGGGACTACCAACAATGAGCAGTTCTTC. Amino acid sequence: CASTPFGTTNNEQFF.

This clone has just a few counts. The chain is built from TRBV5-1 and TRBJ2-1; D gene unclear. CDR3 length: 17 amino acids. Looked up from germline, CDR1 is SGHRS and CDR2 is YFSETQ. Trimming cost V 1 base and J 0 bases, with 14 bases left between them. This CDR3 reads CASSLKWWLVSYNEQFF. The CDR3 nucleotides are TGCGCCAGCAGCTTGAAGTGGTGGTTAGTCTCCTACAATGAGCAGTTCTTC. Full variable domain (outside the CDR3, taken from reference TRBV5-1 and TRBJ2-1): KAGVTQTPRYLIKTRGQQVTLSCSPISGHRSVSWYQQTPGQGLQFLFEYFSETQRNKGNFPGRFSGRQFSNSRSEMNVSTLELGDSALYLCASSLKWWLVSYNEQFFGPGTRLTVL.

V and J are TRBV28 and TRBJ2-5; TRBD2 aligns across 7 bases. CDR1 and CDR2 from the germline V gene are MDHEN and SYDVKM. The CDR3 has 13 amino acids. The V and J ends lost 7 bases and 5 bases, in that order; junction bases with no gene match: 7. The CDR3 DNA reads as TGTGCCAGCAAGAGACTAGCCCCGGAGACCCAGTACTTC. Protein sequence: CASKRLAPETQYF.

The CDR3: CASSQGTGHYEQYF. The CDR3 nucleotides are TGCGCCAGCAGCCAAGGGACAGGGCATTACGAGCAGTACTTC. The chain recombines TRBV4-3 with TRBJ2-7; 8 nucleotides match TRBD1. Germline V lookup: CDR1 LGHNA, CDR2 YSLEER. The CDR3 contains 14 residues. Losses at the gene ends were 1 base for V and 4 bases for J; bases not matched to a gene: 3.

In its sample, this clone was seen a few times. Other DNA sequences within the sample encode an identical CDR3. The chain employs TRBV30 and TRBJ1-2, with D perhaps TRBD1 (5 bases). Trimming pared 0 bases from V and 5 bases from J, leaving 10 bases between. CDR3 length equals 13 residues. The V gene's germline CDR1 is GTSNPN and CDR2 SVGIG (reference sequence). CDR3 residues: CAWSVGRGYGYTF. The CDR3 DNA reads TGTGCCTGGAGTGTCGGGAGGGGTTATGGCTACACCTTC. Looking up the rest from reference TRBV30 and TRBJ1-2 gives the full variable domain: SQTIHQWPATLVQPVGSPLSLECTVEGTSNPNLYWYRQAAGRGLQLLFYSVGIGQISSEVPQNLSASRPQDRQFILSSKKLLLSDSGFYLCAWSVGRGYGYTFGSGTRLTVV.

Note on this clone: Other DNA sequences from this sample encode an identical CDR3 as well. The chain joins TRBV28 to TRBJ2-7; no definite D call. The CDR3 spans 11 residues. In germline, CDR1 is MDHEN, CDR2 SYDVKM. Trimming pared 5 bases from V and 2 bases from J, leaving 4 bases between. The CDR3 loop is CASSQTYEQYF. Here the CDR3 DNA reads TGTGCCAGCAGTCAGACCTACGAGCAGTACTTC.

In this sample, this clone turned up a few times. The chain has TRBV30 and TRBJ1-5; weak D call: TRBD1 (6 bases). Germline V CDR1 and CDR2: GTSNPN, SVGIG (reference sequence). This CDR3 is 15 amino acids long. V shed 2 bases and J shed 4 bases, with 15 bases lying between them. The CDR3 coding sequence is TGTGCCTGGAGTATAGCCGGGACAACGAATCAGCCCCAGCATTTT. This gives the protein CAWSIAGTTNQPQHF.

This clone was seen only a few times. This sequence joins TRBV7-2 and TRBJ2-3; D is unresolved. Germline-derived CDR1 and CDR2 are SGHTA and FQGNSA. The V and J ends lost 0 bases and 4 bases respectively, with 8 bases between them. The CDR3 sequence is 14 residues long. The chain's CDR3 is CASSLALEADTQYF. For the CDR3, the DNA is TGTGCCAGCAGCTTAGCGCTCGAGGCAGATACGCAGTATTTT.

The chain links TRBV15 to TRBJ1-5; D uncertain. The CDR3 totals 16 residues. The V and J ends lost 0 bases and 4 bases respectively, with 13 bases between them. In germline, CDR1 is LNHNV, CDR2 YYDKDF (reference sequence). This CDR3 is CATSRDRVRRNQPQHF. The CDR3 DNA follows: TGTGCCACCAGCAGAGATAGGGTGCGGAGGAATCAGCCCCAGCATTTT.

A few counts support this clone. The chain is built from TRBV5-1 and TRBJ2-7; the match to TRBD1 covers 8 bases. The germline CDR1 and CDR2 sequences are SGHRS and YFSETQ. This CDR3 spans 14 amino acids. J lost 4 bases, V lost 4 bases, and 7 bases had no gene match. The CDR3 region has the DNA TGCGCCAGCAGCGTGACAGGGGAAGGTTACGAGCAGTACTTC. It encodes CASSVTGEGYEQYF.

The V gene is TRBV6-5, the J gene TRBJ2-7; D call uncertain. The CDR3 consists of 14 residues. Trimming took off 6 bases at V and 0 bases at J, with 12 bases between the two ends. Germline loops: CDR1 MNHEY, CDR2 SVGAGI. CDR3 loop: CASSRPTRSYEQYF. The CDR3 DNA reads TGTGCCAGCAGCCGTCCTACCCGCTCCTACGAGCAGTACTTC.

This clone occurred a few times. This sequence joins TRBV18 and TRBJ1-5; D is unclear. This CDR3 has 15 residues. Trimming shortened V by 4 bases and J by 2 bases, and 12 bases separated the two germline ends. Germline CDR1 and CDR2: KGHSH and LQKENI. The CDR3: CASSREDLGNQPQHF. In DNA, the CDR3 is TGTGCCAGCTCACGGGAGGACCTTGGCAATCAGCCCCAGCATTTT.

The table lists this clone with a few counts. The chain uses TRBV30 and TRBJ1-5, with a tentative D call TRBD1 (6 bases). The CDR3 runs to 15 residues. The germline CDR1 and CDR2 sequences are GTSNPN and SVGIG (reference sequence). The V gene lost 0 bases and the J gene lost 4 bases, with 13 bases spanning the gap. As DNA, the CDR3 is TGTGCCTGGAGTGTGATCGGGGGGCGGAATCAGCCCCAGCATTTT. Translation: CAWSVIGGRNQPQHF.

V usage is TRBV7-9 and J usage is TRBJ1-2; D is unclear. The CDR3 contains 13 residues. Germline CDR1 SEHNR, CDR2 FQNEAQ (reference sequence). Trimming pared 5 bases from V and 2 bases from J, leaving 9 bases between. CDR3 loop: CASSPPRNYGYTF. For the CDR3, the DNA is TGTGCCAGCAGCCCGCCTCGGAACTATGGCTACACCTTC.

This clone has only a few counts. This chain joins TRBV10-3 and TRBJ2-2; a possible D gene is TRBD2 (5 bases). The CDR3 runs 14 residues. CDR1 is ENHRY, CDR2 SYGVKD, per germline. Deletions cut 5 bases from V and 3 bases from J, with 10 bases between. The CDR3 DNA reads TGTGCCATCAGTTCCGGACTTGACACCGGGGAGCTGTTTTTT. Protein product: CAISSGLDTGELFF.